This entry features one T cell receptor (beta chain) sequence. No antigen is known for it. The data were obtained in a study of cytomegalovirus exposure and HLA in healthy donors. About the research overall: Among roughly 180 million T cells, an earlier analysis found 117 million unique TCR beta sequences. Study-level results: The listing of 160 or so TCR beta chains classed them as cytomegalovirus-associated. Trimming of TCR beta V- and J-genes showed a link, identified in a later analysis, to a missense DCLRE1C variant. According to reports, the classifier identified cytomegalovirus status with high specificity and sensitivity.

PCR used 60 Vbeta primers and 13 Jbeta primers. Using immunoSEQ multiplex PCR, the repertoire was profiled, and TCRdb retains in-frame clones only, with some absent. The profile shows around 100,000 clones, 76% of them singletons. The V gene's germline CDR1 is MNHEY and CDR2 SMNVEV (reference sequence). V lost 5 bases, J lost 0 bases, and 8 bases stayed unmatched. This CDR3 is 16 amino acids long. The clonotype was recovered from a young woman in good health and CMV-seropositive. The specimen sequenced was PBMCs. The chain employs TRBV27 and TRBJ2-3; TRBD1 matches at 7 bases. The CDR3 sequence is CASSQWDRFSTDTQYF. The DNA for the CDR3 is TGTGCCAGCAGTCAGTGGGACAGATTTAGCACAGATACGCAGTATTTT.